These 17 T cell receptor beta chains share one sample of origin, sequenced in a study of spatial heterogeneity in lung cancer. Time point given: sample taken at primary tumor resection. TCRs were sequenced from unsorted whole RNA of tumor, nontumor lung or PBMC. TCRdb recomputed calls from the 5' RACE reads with MiXCR, one row per CDR3 protein. This sample yields about 86,000 distinct CDR3 sequences, of which 10% to 15% are seen a single time; around 4.3% belongs to the top ten. The sequenced sample was PBMCs, obtained at surgery. The receptors here all came from a male donor with early-stage non-small cell lung cancer.

J is TRBJ2-7 and V is TRBV5-1, with D possibly matching TRBD1 (5 bases). CDR3 length: 15 amino acids. Looked up from germline, CDR1 is SGHRS and CDR2 is YFSETQ. Deletions cut 0 bases from V and 3 bases from J, with 13 bases between. The CDR3 here is CASSLAEDTDYEQYF. The CDR3 DNA reads as TGCGCCAGCAGCTTGGCCGAGGACACCGACTACGAGCAGTACTTC.

This clonotype was found many times. The chain carries TRBV7-2 and TRBJ1-1, with unresolved D. The CDR3 contains 14 residues. V lost 1 base to trimming and J lost 2 bases, with 8 bases between them. Looked up from germline, CDR1 is SGHTA and CDR2 is FQGNSA. CDR3 DNA sequence: TGTGCCAGCAGCTTAGACAGATTTAACACTGAAGCTTTCTTT. Encoded protein: CASSLDRFNTEAFF.

The rearrangement links TRBV6-6 to TRBJ2-1, with 12 positions matching TRBD2. The CDR3 extends over 19 amino acids. Germline CDR1 reads MNHNY; CDR2 reads SVGAGI (reference sequence). After removal of 3 bases from V and 7 bases from J, the junction contained 16 bases not matched to a gene. The CDR3 coding sequence is TGTGCCAGCAGTTATCTCGGGGTAACGGCTAGCGGGGGGGTAAATGAGCAGTTCTTC. Amino acids: CASSYLGVTASGGVNEQFF.

Comment on this clonotype: Relative to the germline gene, one junction end is altered; a read error may explain this. The gene calls are TRBV7-9 and TRBJ1-2; D possibly corresponds to TRBD1 (6 bases). This CDR3 has 14 residues. Germline CDR1 and CDR2: SEHNR and FQNEAQ (reference sequence). In DNA, the CDR3 is TGTGCCAGCAGCTTACAGGGGCCTAACTATGGCTACGCCTTC. Amino acid sequence: CASSLQGPNYGYAF.

This clonotype was counted ten times or more. The J gene is TRBJ2-4, the V gene TRBV9; D gene uncertain. CDR1 and CDR2 (germline): SGDLS, YYNGEE. This CDR3 is built from 10 residues. V was trimmed by 8 bases and J by 5 bases, leaving 5 bases between them. The CDR3 protein is CAREENIQYF. Here the CDR3 DNA reads TGTGCCAGGGAAGAAAACATTCAGTACTTC.

The rearrangement links TRBV7-2 to TRBJ2-2; D is undetermined. The CDR3 is 13 amino acids. The germline gives CDR1 SGHTA, CDR2 FQGNSA. V lost 3 bases to trimming and J lost 6 bases, with 8 bases between them. CDR3 nucleotides: TGTGCCAGCAGCTTTAGACGCGCCGGGGAGCTGTTTTTT. It specifies CASSFRRAGELFF.

This clonotype has more than one count but fewer than ten. This rearrangement joins TRBV3-1 to TRBJ2-3; 8 nucleotides agree with TRBD2. The CDR3 totals 15 residues. J was trimmed by 3 bases and V by 4 bases; bases with no gene match: 6. Germline values: CDR1 LGHDT, CDR2 YNNKEL (reference sequence). The CDR3 coding sequence is TGTGCCAGCAGCCCGATAGCGGGGCTAACAGATACGCAGTATTTT. Translation gives CASSPIAGLTDTQYF.

The chain joins TRBV7-3 to TRBJ2-1, with 8 nucleotides matching TRBD1. The CDR3 length is 13 residues. Trimming cost V 2 bases and J 6 bases; bases outside gene matches: 0. The germline V gene has CDR1 SGHTA and CDR2 FQGTGA. The CDR3 reads CASSLGTGNEQFF. The CDR3 bases are TGTGCCAGCAGCTTAGGGACAGGCAATGAGCAGTTCTTC.

The table lists this clonotype with a few counts. V usage is TRBV18 and J usage is TRBJ2-7; 9 nucleotides align to TRBD1. The CDR3 spans 15 residues. Germline V lookup: CDR1 KGHSH, CDR2 LQKENI. Trimming removed 4 bases from V and 2 bases from J; junction bases left unmatched: 6. This CDR3 reads CASSLRQGGAYEQYF. CDR3 sequence (DNA): TGTGCCAGCTCACTTAGACAGGGGGGAGCCTACGAGCAGTACTTC.

The genes are TRBV11-2 and TRBJ2-7, with 11 bases fitting TRBD2. Germline V gene data show CDR1 as SGHAT and CDR2 as FQNNGV. J gave up 4 bases and V 0 bases, and 5 bases lay outside the gene matches. This CDR3 contains 16 residues. The chain's CDR3 is CASSLDLLAGGYEQYF. The CDR3 DNA is TGTGCCAGCAGCTTAGATCTGCTAGCGGGAGGATACGAGCAGTACTTC.

This clonotype was seen repeatedly, ten times or more. The chain combines TRBV20-1 with TRBJ1-6, with D unclear. V lost 6 bases to trimming and J lost 7 bases, with 10 bases between them. Germline loops: CDR1 DFQATT, CDR2 SNEGSKA (reference sequence). The CDR3 has 12 residues. The CDR3 protein is CSAETGNSPLHF. The CDR3 DNA is TGCAGTGCCGAGACGGGGAATTCACCCCTCCACTTT.

This clonotype was counted at least ten times. This chain uses TRBV13 with TRBJ2-7, with a weak D call TRBD2 (6 bases). Trimming left V 5 bases short and J 10 bases short, with 24 bases between. The CDR3 is 15 amino acids. Germline V CDR1 and CDR2: PRHDT, FYEKMQ (reference sequence). CDR3 residues: CASSPGTGSLGGQYF. Written as DNA, the CDR3 is TGTGCCAGCAGCCCCGGGACCGGCTCCCTGGGGGGACAGTACTTC.

This clonotype was seen only a few times. The chain carries TRBV7-7 and TRBJ2-5, with D possibly being TRBD2 (6 bases). V lost 6 bases, J lost 5 bases, and 13 bases lay in between. The CDR3 extends over 13 amino acids. Germline CDR1 reads SSHAT; CDR2 reads FNYEAQ (reference sequence). CDR3 DNA: TGTGCCAGCAGTCCTACTAGCATTGAGACCCAGTACTTC. Translation: CASSPTSIETQYF.

This sequence joins TRBV7-2 and TRBJ1-2; no definite D call. Deletions cut 2 bases from V and 5 bases from J, with 3 bases between. The length of the CDR3 is 11 residues. CDR1 and CDR2 from the germline V gene are SGHTA and FQGNSA. DNA for the CDR3: TGTGCCAGCAGCTTATTGTATGGCTACACCTTC. Translated: CASSLLYGYTF.

This clonotype was seen only a few times. The gene calls are TRBV5-1 and TRBJ1-2, with 10 bases fitting TRBD1. Germline V gene data show CDR1 as SGHRS and CDR2 as YFSETQ. Trimming took 0 bases from V and 3 from J; bases not matched to a gene: 11. CDR3 length: 18 amino acids. DNA of the CDR3: TGCGCCAGCAGCTTGGAGGGGACAGGGGTCAGATATGACTATGGCTACACCTTC. It is translated as CASSLEGTGVRYDYGYTF. The whole variable domain, filled in from reference TRBV5-1 and TRBJ1-2, reads KAGVTQTPRYLIKTRGQQVTLSCSPISGHRSVSWYQQTPGQGLQFLFEYFSETQRNKGNFPGRFSGRQFSNSRSEMNVSTLELGDSALYLCASSLEGTGVRYDYGYTFGSGTRLTVV.

This clonotype was detected only a few times. This chain joins TRBV5-6 and TRBJ2-3; unclear D gene. The CDR3 is 15 amino acids. Germline V gene data show CDR1 as SGHDT and CDR2 as YYEEEE. The germline V and J ends were trimmed by 6 bases and 0 bases, with 14 bases remaining between them. This CDR3 reads CASTRIQPSTDTQYF. The CDR3 DNA reads as TGTGCCAGCACACGAATACAACCTAGCACAGATACGCAGTATTTT.

This chain joins TRBV20-1 and TRBJ2-3; 9 bases map to TRBD1. The CDR3 length is 13 residues. Per the germline V gene, CDR1 is DFQATT and CDR2 is SNEGSKA (reference sequence). The V and J ends lost 5 bases and 2 bases, in that order; junction bases with no gene match: 2. CDR3 in DNA: TGCAGTGCTGGGACAGGGTTCACAGATACGCAGTATTTT. Residues: CSAGTGFTDTQYF.